This TCR beta chain was captured by sequencing in a study of OX40 agonist ivuxolimab in advanced cancers. Study in general: Patients were treated with ivuxolimab, an agonistic anti-OX40 (CD134) antibody. Enrollees could have had prior anti-PD-1, anti-PD-L1 or anti-CTLA-4 therapy, which under 50% had received.

Patients with a history of autoimmune disease or on systemic immunosuppression were excluded. Baseline was the first blood sampling point, followed by cycle 4 day 1 and cycle 7 day 1. Produced via immunoSEQ multiplex PCR; TCRdb's table is partial and in-frame only. There are about 68,000 clones in the sample; roughly four fifths occur only once, and roughly 10% lies in the top ten. CDR1 and CDR2 (germline): SGHVS, FNYEAQ. The V gene lost 5 bases and the J gene lost 8 bases, with 7 bases spanning the gap. The CDR3 consists of 11 residues. The TCR originated in an adult with an advanced solid tumor such as melanoma, head and neck, liver or kidney cancer. Sequenced material: CD4+ or CD8+ T cells sorted from blood, taken in a trial of the OX40 agonist ivuxolimab. This chain connects TRBV7-6 to TRBJ1-3, with D maybe TRBD1 (5 bases). CDR3 sequence (DNA): TGTGCCAGCAGCCGGGGCGACACCATATATTTT. This gives the protein CASSRGDTIYF. The full variable domain, with the rest looked up from reference TRBV7-6 and TRBJ1-3, is GAGVSQSPRYKVTKRGQDVALRCDPISGHVSLYWYRQALGQGPEFLTYFNYEAQQDKSGLPNDRFSAERPEGSISTLTIQRTEQRDSAMYRCASSRGDTIYFGEGSWLTVV.